Shown below are 7 T cell receptor beta chains from a single sample sequenced in a study of cytomegalovirus exposure and HLA in healthy donors. Clones were sequenced by immunoSEQ multiplex PCR, and TCRdb holds only the in-frame ones, with some missing. This sample has 50,000 to 70,000 clones, with 90% to 95% found just once. Sequencing was carried out using PBMCs. The receptors stem from a young woman in good health and CMV-seropositive.

The genes are TRBV7-2 and TRBJ2-2, with 7 bases fitting TRBD2. Per germline, CDR1 SGHTA and CDR2 FQGNSA. There are 16 residues in the CDR3. V trimming: 0 bases; J trimming: 8 bases; junction bases outside the gene matches: 9. CDR3 region: CASSLAGGTLGGELFF. CDR3 coding DNA: TGTGCCAGCAGCTTAGCGGGGGGGACCTTAGGAGGGGAGCTGTTTTTT.

The rearrangement links TRBV9 to TRBJ2-5; TRBD2 matches 15 bases. Per germline, CDR1 SGDLS and CDR2 YYNGEE. After removal of 4 bases from V and 5 bases from J, the junction contained 18 bases not matched to a gene. This CDR3 comprises 20 residues. CDR3 sequence (DNA): TGTGCCAGCAGCCCCCCAGGACTAGCGGGGGGGAACTACCAGGTGGAGACCCAGTACTTC. Protein sequence: CASSPPGLAGGNYQVETQYF.

The chain carries TRBV6-5 and TRBJ1-5; D is possibly TRBD1 (5 bases). This CDR3 contains 13 residues. The germline V gene encodes CDR1 MNHEY and CDR2 SVGAGI. Trimming removed 5 bases from V and 3 bases from J, with 8 bases in between. The CDR3 is CASSRGINQPQHF. In nucleotides, the CDR3 is TGTGCCAGCAGTCGGGGGATCAATCAGCCCCAGCATTTT.

This chain's CDR3 is CASSVGNNYGYTF. DNA for the CDR3: TGTGCCAGCAGTGTTGGCAATAACTATGGCTACACCTTC. The chain is built from TRBV6-1 and TRBJ1-2; D gene ambiguous. The V end lost 4 bases, the J end lost 1 base, and 7 bases lay between the germline ends. This CDR3 is built from 13 residues. Germline loops: CDR1 MNHNS, CDR2 SASEGT.

V is TRBV6-1 and J is TRBJ2-2, with 8 nucleotides matching TRBD1. J lost 6 bases, V lost 7 bases, and 7 bases had no gene match. Germline V lookup: CDR1 MNHNS, CDR2 SASEGT. This CDR3 has 14 amino acids. The CDR3 region has the DNA TGTGCCAGCAAGAACAGGGGGGATTCCGGGGAGCTGTTTTTT. Its translation is CASKNRGDSGELFF.

The chain recombines TRBV11-1 with TRBJ1-2; D not certain. Germline CDR1 SGHAT, CDR2 FQDESV (reference sequence). V was trimmed by 2 bases and J by 8 bases, leaving 9 bases between them. CDR3 size: 12 residues. The CDR3, as DNA: TGTGCCAGCAGCTTAATCCCGGGGGGCTACACCTTC. Protein sequence: CASSLIPGGYTF.

This clone came up once. V usage is TRBV27 and J usage is TRBJ1-2, with 8 bases lining up with TRBD1. Germline V gene data show CDR1 as MNHEY and CDR2 as SMNVEV (reference sequence). The ends lost 0 bases at V and 7 bases at J; junction bases unmatched: 7. CDR3 length: 15 residues. CDR3 sequence reads: CASSLSIGGTGGYTF. CDR3 in DNA: TGTGCCAGCAGTTTATCGATAGGTGGGACAGGTGGCTACACCTTC.